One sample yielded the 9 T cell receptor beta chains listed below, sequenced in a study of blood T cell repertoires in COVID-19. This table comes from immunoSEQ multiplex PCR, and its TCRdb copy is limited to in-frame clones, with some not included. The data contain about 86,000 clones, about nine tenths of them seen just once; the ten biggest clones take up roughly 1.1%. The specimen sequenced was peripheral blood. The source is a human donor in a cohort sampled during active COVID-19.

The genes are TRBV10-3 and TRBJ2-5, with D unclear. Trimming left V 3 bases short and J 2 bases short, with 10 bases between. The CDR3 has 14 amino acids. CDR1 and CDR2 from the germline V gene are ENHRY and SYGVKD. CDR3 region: CAISDLKLQETQYF. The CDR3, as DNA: TGTGCCATCAGTGACTTAAAGCTACAAGAGACCCAGTACTTC.

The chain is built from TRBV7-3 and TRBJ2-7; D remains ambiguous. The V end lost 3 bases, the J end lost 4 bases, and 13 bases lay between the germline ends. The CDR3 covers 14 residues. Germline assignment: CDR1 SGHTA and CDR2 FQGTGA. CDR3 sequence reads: CASSFQPFGYEQYF. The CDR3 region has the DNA TGTGCCAGCAGCTTTCAACCCTTCGGGTACGAGCAGTACTTC.

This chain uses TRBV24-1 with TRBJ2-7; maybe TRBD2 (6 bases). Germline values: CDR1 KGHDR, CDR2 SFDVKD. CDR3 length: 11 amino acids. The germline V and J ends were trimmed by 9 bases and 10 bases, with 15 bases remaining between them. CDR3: CATGTAVAQYF. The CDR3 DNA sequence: TGTGCCACCGGGACTGCCGTCGCCCAGTACTTC.

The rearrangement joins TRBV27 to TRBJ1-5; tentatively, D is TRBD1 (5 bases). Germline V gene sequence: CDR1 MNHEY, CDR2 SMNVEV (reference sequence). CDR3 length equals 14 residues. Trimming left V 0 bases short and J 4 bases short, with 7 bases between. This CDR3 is CASSLSRGNQPQHF. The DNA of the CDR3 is TGTGCCAGCAGTTTATCGCGGGGGAATCAGCCCCAGCATTTT.

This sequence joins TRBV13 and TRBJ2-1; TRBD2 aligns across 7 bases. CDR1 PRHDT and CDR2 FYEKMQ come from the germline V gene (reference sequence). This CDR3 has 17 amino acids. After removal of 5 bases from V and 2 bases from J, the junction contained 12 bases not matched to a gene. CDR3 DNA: TGTGCCAGCAGCCCCGGTATGGGGCGGGAGACCTACAATGAGCAGTTCTTC. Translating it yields CASSPGMGRETYNEQFF.

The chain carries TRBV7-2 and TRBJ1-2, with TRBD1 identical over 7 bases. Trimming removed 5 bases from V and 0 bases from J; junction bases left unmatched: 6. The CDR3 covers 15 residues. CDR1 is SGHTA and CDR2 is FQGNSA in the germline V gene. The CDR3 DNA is TGTGCCAGCAGCCTTACAGGGGTAGCTAACTATGGCTACACCTTC. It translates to CASSLTGVANYGYTF.

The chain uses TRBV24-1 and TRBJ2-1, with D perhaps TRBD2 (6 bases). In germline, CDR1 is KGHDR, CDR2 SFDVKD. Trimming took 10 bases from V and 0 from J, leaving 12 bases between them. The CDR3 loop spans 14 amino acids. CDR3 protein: CATRGRSSYNEQFF. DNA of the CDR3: TGTGCCACTCGAGGGAGGAGCTCCTACAATGAGCAGTTCTTC.

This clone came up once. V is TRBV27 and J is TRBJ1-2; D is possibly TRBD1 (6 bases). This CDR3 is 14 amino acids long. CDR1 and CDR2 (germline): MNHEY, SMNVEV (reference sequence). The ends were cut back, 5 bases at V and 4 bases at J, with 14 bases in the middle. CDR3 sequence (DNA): TGTGCCAGCAGTCCCGCCGGACAGCGCTATGGCTACACCTTC. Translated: CASSPAGQRYGYTF.

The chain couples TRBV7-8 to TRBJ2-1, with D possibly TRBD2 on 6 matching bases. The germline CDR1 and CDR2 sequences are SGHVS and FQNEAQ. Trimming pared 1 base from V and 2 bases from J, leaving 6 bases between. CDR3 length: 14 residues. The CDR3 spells CASSLGLAYNEQFF. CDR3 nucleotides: TGTGCCAGCAGCTTAGGACTAGCCTACAATGAGCAGTTCTTC.